This T cell receptor beta chain was identified in a study of T cells in Graves' hyperthyroidism and ophthalmopathy. Study-wide points: Ophthalmopathy was separated from stable hyperthyroidism by a 13 V-J model. Most thyroid clonotypes expanded above 0.001 were also detected in blood.

Germline loops: CDR1 SGHRS, CDR2 YFSETQ. Trimming shortened V by 4 bases and J by 6 bases, and 10 bases separated the two germline ends. CDR3 length equals 12 residues. Diagnoses rested on clinical symptoms, serum thyroxine and TRAb, thyroid ultrasound and orbital computed tomography. This clonotype was counted a few times. As yet, its antigen is unknown. The investigators amplified TCR beta CDR3 regions from RNA transcripts. The TCR CDR3 was amplified in a first-round RT-PCR using the HTBI primer set. Using its own MiXCR run on the multiplex PCR reads, TCRdb lists one record per CDR3 protein. The sample has fewer than 400,000 distinct CDR3 sequences; about 14% are singletons.

The rearrangement links TRBV5-1 to TRBJ1-1; D is undetermined. The sequenced sample consisted of blood. The clonotype comes from a man in his forties or fifties with Graves' ophthalmopathy. Here the CDR3 reads CASSASGAEAFF. The DNA of the CDR3 is TGCGCCAGCAGCGCGTCGGGAGCTGAAGCTTTCTTT.